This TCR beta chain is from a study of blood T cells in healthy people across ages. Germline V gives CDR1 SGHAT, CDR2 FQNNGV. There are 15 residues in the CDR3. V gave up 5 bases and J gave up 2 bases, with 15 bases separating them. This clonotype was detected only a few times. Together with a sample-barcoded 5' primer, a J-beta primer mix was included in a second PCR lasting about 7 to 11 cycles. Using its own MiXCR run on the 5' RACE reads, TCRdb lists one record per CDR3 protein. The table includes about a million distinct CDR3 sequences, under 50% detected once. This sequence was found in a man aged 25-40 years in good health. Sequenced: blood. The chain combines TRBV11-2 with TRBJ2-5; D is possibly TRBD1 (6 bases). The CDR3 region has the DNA TGTGCCAGCAGCCAACTGACAGGAATGCAAGAGACCCAGTACTTC. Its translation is CASSQLTGMQETQYF.